This T cell receptor beta chain was sequenced for a study of OX40 agonist ivuxolimab in advanced cancers. Background on the study: Ivuxolimab was delivered to patients intravenously every 2 weeks at doses spanning 0.01 to 10 mg/kg. Among those enrolled, mean age was roughly 55 years (range about 23 to 79) and approximately 83% were male.

The CDR3 loop spans 13 amino acids. V lost 6 bases, J lost 4 bases, and 7 bases stayed unmatched. Per germline, CDR1 SQVTM and CDR2 ANQGSEA. Here immunoSEQ multiplex PCR was the method, and the copy in TCRdb shows in-frame clones only, minus some. The table has tens of thousands of clones, just under 85% seen once. Details on this clone: Its specificity is unknown.

General observations from the study: Relative to CD4+, CD8+ T cells held more expanded clones on average.

The chain combines TRBV29-1 with TRBJ2-7; the match to TRBD1 covers 9 bases. Sequenced material: CD4+ or CD8+ T cells sorted from blood, taken in a trial of the OX40 agonist ivuxolimab. The TCR originated in an adult with an advanced solid tumor such as melanoma, head and neck, liver or kidney cancer. Written as DNA, the CDR3 is TGCAGCGTAGAGACAGGGGGTTTGTACGAGCAGTACTTC. Protein sequence: CSVETGGLYEQYF.